The sequence of this TCR beta chain was determined in a study of CD8 T cells in ankylosing spondylitis. Whole-study results and caveats: Significantly higher representation of disease-linked clones was reported for matched ankylosing spondylitis synovial fluid. Disease-associated clonotypes exhibited CD8+ identity and were relatively infrequent in peripheral blood. Seemingly distinctive of ankylosing spondylitis blood was a TCR beta motif formed by eight highly homologous variants.

Deletions cut 0 bases from V and 2 bases from J, with 9 bases between. The CDR3 sequence is 15 residues long. CDR1 is LGHDT and CDR2 is YNNKEL in the germline V gene (reference sequence). This clonotype was seen more than once but under ten times. Its antigen is not identified. With molecular barcodes, quantitative 5'-RACE was used to make the TCR beta libraries. TCRdb itself ran the 5' RACE reads through MiXCR, one entry per CDR3 protein. This table holds some 700,000 distinct CDR3 sequences, around 20% found once. Material: blood, either unsorted or a sorted T cell fraction (not recorded which). The chain joins TRBV3-1 to TRBJ2-3; tentative D call: TRBD2 (5 bases). The TCR comes from a male donor with ankylosing spondylitis. Written as DNA, the CDR3 is TGTGCCAGCAGCCAAGATGAGGAGGTCACAGATACGCAGTATTTT. Its protein is CASSQDEEVTDTQYF.